These 26 T cell receptor beta chains originate from one sample sequenced in a study of shared clonotypes between healthy human individuals. Data came from immunoSEQ multiplex PCR; TCRdb stores just in-frame clones and leaves some out. In the table there are millions of clones, 93% of which are singletons. Naive CD8 cells were CD45RO-negative, positively selected for CCR7, excluding terminally differentiated effector memory CD45RA+ cells. Source material: naive CD8+ T cells from PBMCs. The source of these receptors is a man between 18 and 29 years old in good health. Some clones in this sample may be carry-over from other donors' samples.

V usage is TRBV6-5 and J usage is TRBJ1-5; TRBD1 matches 9 bases. This CDR3 is built from 14 residues. Germline V gene sequence: CDR1 MNHEY, CDR2 SVGAGI. Germline trimming cut 5 bases from V and 7 bases from J; bases unmatched to any gene: 6. The chain's CDR3 is CASSQTGGWQPQHF. The CDR3 DNA sequence: TGTGCCAGCAGTCAAACAGGGGGCTGGCAGCCCCAGCATTTT.

For this clone: Additional DNA sequences in this sample encode the identical CDR3. CDR3: CASSPGQGFEKLFF. The CDR3 DNA follows: TGCGCCAGCAGCCCGGGACAGGGATTCGAAAAACTGTTTTTT. V and J are TRBV4-3 and TRBJ1-4; 9 positions agree with TRBD1. Per the germline V gene, CDR1 is LGHNA and CDR2 is YSLEER. The length of the CDR3 is 14 residues. V lost 4 bases and J lost 8; bases outside the gene matches: 5.

This rearrangement joins TRBV6-1 to TRBJ2-7; no clear D. The CDR3 is 13 amino acids. The germline V and J ends were trimmed by 4 bases and 2 bases, with 9 bases remaining between them. Germline values: CDR1 MNHNS, CDR2 SASEGT. The CDR3 DNA reads as TGTGCCAGCAGTGTACGGCAGCCCTACGAGCAGTACTTC. Translation: CASSVRQPYEQYF.

This clone was observed a few times. This chain uses TRBV5-1 with TRBJ1-1; D ambiguous. The CDR3 is 13 residues long. Trimming left V 5 bases short and J 4 bases short, with 12 bases between. Germline V gene data show CDR1 as SGHRS and CDR2 as YFSETQ. The CDR3 sequence: CASRSDLSTEAFF. The CDR3 DNA follows: TGCGCCAGCAGATCGGACCTTTCCACTGAAGCTTTCTTT.

V usage is TRBV28 and J usage is TRBJ2-7; tentatively, D is TRBD1 or TRBD2 (6 bases each). The CDR3 is 15 residues long. Germline V gene lookup returns CDR1 MDHEN and CDR2 SYDVKM. Trimming took 3 bases from V and 4 from J, leaving 16 bases between them. The CDR3 nucleotides are TGTGCCAGCAGTTTCTACGGGGGCGCGGGGTACGAGCAGTACTTC. Encoded protein: CASSFYGGAGYEQYF.

The chain recombines TRBV7-8 with TRBJ2-2; TRBD2 aligns across 9 bases. The germline V gene has CDR1 SGHVS and CDR2 FQNEAQ. V shed 5 bases and J 0 bases; nucleotides not matched to a gene: 7. The CDR3 has 17 amino acids. This chain's CDR3 is CASSPTLAGSNTGELFF. The CDR3 DNA reads TGTGCCAGCAGCCCAACCCTAGCGGGATCGAACACCGGGGAGCTGTTTTTT.

This chain links TRBV7-9 with TRBJ2-5; 10 bases are a match to TRBD1. Germline values: CDR1 SEHNR, CDR2 FQNEAQ (reference sequence). V dropped 2 bases and J dropped 5; count of bases not matched to a gene: 8. This CDR3 is 16 amino acids long. Written as DNA, the CDR3 is TGTGCCAGCAGCTTAAGTGGGACAGGGGTTCTCGAGACCCAGTACTTC. Its translation is CASSLSGTGVLETQYF.

As for this clone: At the DNA level, this CDR3 is encoded by other sequences in the same sample as well. The rearrangement links TRBV27 to TRBJ2-7, with TRBD1 matching over 10 bases. The CDR3 is 17 amino acids. The V gene end was trimmed by 2 bases and the J gene end by 2 bases; junction bases not matched to a gene: 9. Per germline, CDR1 MNHEY and CDR2 SMNVEV (reference sequence). CDR3 sequence: CASSLLTGTGVTYEQYF. CDR3 nucleotide sequence: TGTGCCAGCAGTTTACTCACGGGGACAGGGGTTACCTACGAGCAGTACTTC.

V is TRBV28 and J is TRBJ2-7; D perhaps matches TRBD2 (5 bases). CDR1 is MDHEN, CDR2 SYDVKM, per germline. The CDR3 extends over 14 amino acids. Trimming stripped 7 bases from V and 1 base from J, with 14 bases between. The CDR3 spells CASNLRAPSYEQYF. The CDR3 bases are TGTGCCAGCAATCTGCGGGCGCCGTCCTACGAGCAGTACTTC.

This clone was detected once. This specimen includes other DNA sequences encoding the same CDR3. The gene calls are TRBV19 and TRBJ2-1; possible D gene TRBD2, 6 bases. The CDR3 consists of 15 residues. CDR1 and CDR2 (germline): LNHDA, SQIVND (reference sequence). V was cut by 3 bases and J by 2 bases, with 11 bases left in between. The CDR3 DNA reads as TGTGCCAGTAGTATCGGCGCGGGACCCTACAATGAGCAGTTCTTC. As protein: CASSIGAGPYNEQFF.

This clone has just a few counts. This chain joins TRBV19 and TRBJ1-5; D is unclear. The germline V gene has CDR1 LNHDA and CDR2 SQIVND (reference sequence). Trimming shortened V by 10 bases and J by 0 bases, and 16 bases separated the two germline ends. The CDR3 extends over 15 amino acids. CDR3 sequence: CATTGSWDSNQPQHF. The CDR3 DNA reads TGTGCCACCACCGGGTCGTGGGATAGCAATCAGCCCCAGCATTTT.

The J gene is TRBJ2-7, the V gene TRBV10-2; D is unresolved. V was pared by 0 bases and J by 4 bases, with 10 bases between. Germline loops: CDR1 WSHSY, CDR2 SAAADI. CDR3 length equals 14 residues. The CDR3 sequence is CASSESLTPYEQYF. As DNA, the CDR3 is TGCGCCAGCAGTGAGTCGTTGACCCCGTACGAGCAGTACTTC.

The V call is TRBV27, the J call TRBJ2-7, with TRBD1 identical over 9 bases. With 5 bases clipped from V and 2 bases from J, the junction kept 10 bases outside the gene matches. The CDR3 is 16 amino acids. Germline V CDR1 and CDR2: MNHEY, SMNVEV (reference sequence). CDR3 sequence (DNA): TGTGCCAGCAGTACGCGGACAGGGGAATTCCCCTACGAGCAGTACTTC. Translation gives CASSTRTGEFPYEQYF.

This clone came up once. The chain joins TRBV6-1 to TRBJ2-7, with a weak D call TRBD2 (5 bases). V was trimmed by 0 bases and J by 0 bases, leaving 9 bases between them. The CDR3 contains 15 residues. CDR1 MNHNS and CDR2 SASEGT come from the germline V gene. In nucleotides, the CDR3 is TGTGCCAGCAGTGAAGCGGAGCGGATCTCCTACGAGCAGTACTTC. Its protein is CASSEAERISYEQYF.

The sample holds one count of this clone. This chain links TRBV6-5 with TRBJ2-1; TRBD2 matches at 7 bases. Germline CDR1 is MNHEY and CDR2 is SVGAGI. CDR3 length equals 15 residues. V dropped 5 bases and J dropped 4; count of bases not matched to a gene: 8. As DNA, the CDR3 is TGTGCCAGCAGTCACGGGGAGGGTCGATACAATGAGCAGTTCTTC. Its protein product is CASSHGEGRYNEQFF.

CDR3 nucleotide sequence: TGTGCCAGCCGCCCGCTACACCAAGAGACCCAGTACTTC. This encodes CASRPLHQETQYF. The chain uses TRBV27 and TRBJ2-5, with D unresolved. Germline V lookup: CDR1 MNHEY, CDR2 SMNVEV (reference sequence). V was shortened by 8 bases and J by 0 bases, with 10 bases between the two germline ends. The CDR3 is 13 amino acids.

As concerns this clone: The sample carries other DNA sequences with the same CDR3. The gene calls are TRBV12-5 and TRBJ2-2; the D gene is possibly TRBD1 (6 bases). The germline V gene has CDR1 LGHNT and CDR2 FRNRAP. This CDR3 comprises 17 residues. V was pared by 1 base and J by 1 base, with 13 bases between. As DNA, the CDR3 is TGTGCTAGTGGTTTGGCCCAGCCGACAGGGAACACCGGGGAGCTGTTTTTT. The encoded protein is CASGLAQPTGNTGELFF. The entire variable domain, with the rest obtained from reference TRBV12-5 and TRBJ2-2, is as follows: DARVTQTPRHKVTEMGQEVTMRCQPILGHNTVFWYRQTMMQGLELLAYFRNRAPLDDSGMPKDRFSAEMPDATLATLKIQPSEPRDSAVYFCASGLAQPTGNTGELFFGEGSRLTVL.

V and J are TRBV29-1 and TRBJ2-1, with D perhaps TRBD2 (6 bases). The germline V gene encodes CDR1 SQVTM and CDR2 ANQGSEA. Trimming took 0 bases from V and 6 from J, leaving 18 bases between them. This CDR3 spans 16 amino acids. This CDR3 is CSVEDRRGPSSNEQFF. Here the CDR3 DNA reads TGCAGCGTTGAAGATCGGCGGGGACCTAGCTCCAATGAGCAGTTCTTC.

The count of this clone is one. The rearrangement uses TRBV4-1 and TRBJ2-7; the D gene is possibly TRBD2 (5 bases). V was pared by 4 bases and J by 3 bases, with 16 bases between. The CDR3 runs to 15 residues. Germline CDR1 MGHRA, CDR2 YSYEKL. CDR3 sequence: CASSPLDTGNYEQYF. CDR3 nucleotide sequence: TGCGCCAGCAGCCCCCTCGACACGGGAAACTACGAGCAGTACTTC.

This clone occurred once. The chain employs TRBV9 and TRBJ2-4, with a weak D call TRBD2 (6 bases). Trimming removed 0 bases at V and 2 bases at J, with 9 bases between. Germline CDR1 and CDR2: SGDLS and YYNGEE. CDR3 length equals 15 residues. The CDR3 DNA reads TGTGCCAGCAGCGTAGTGGGGACTCCCAAAAACATTCAGTACTTC. Amino acid sequence: CASSVVGTPKNIQYF.

The rearrangement uses TRBV9 and TRBJ1-3; the match to TRBD1 covers 7 bases. With 7 bases clipped from V and 0 bases from J, the junction kept 4 bases outside the gene matches. Germline V gives CDR1 SGDLS, CDR2 YYNGEE. The CDR3 sequence is 14 residues long. The CDR3, as DNA: TGTGCCAGCGGAACAGGGGCCTCTGGAAACACCATATATTTT. It yields the protein CASGTGASGNTIYF.

The rearrangement links TRBV11-2 to TRBJ2-1; D uncertain. Germline CDR1 and CDR2: SGHAT and FQNNGV. Trimming took 8 bases from V and 9 from J, leaving 11 bases between them. This CDR3 contains 11 residues. The CDR3, as DNA: TGTGCCAGCGGATGGACCGCTGAGCAGTTCTTC. It codes for CASGWTAEQFF.

The gene calls are TRBV7-9 and TRBJ1-1, with 8 nucleotides matching TRBD1. This CDR3 has 14 residues. The germline V gene encodes CDR1 SEHNR and CDR2 FQNEAQ (reference sequence). J lost 8 bases, V lost 5 bases, and 10 bases had no gene match. CDR3 DNA sequence: TGTGCCAGCAGCCGTACAGGGGGTGGGCCCGAAGCTTTCTTT. It encodes CASSRTGGGPEAFF.

This chain uses TRBV28 with TRBJ1-1; D not certain. Trimming removed 3 bases at V and 1 base at J, with 9 bases between. The CDR3 spans 14 residues. The germline CDR1 and CDR2 sequences are MDHEN and SYDVKM. This chain's CDR3 is CASSFSPGNTEAFF. CDR3 bases: TGTGCCAGCAGTTTCTCGCCAGGGAACACTGAAGCTTTCTTT. The entire variable domain, with the rest obtained from reference TRBV28 and TRBJ1-1, is as follows: DVKVTQSSRYLVKRTGEKVFLECVQDMDHENMFWYRQDPGLGLRLIYFSYDVKMKEKGDIPEGYSVSREKKERFSLILESASTNQTSMYLCASSFSPGNTEAFFGQGTRLTVV.

This clone was seen only once. This chain uses TRBV28 with TRBJ1-4; D perhaps matches TRBD1 (5 bases). V dropped 6 bases and J dropped 6 bases, with 14 bases sitting between them. Per the germline V gene, CDR1 is MDHEN and CDR2 is SYDVKM. The CDR3 has 14 amino acids. CDR3 sequence reads: CASSPSMGDEKLFF. The CDR3 DNA is TGTGCCAGCAGCCCATCGATGGGGGATGAAAAACTGTTTTTT.

This clone was counted once. The rearrangement joins TRBV9 to TRBJ2-5; the match to TRBD2 covers 16 bases. With V trimmed by 4 bases and J by 5 bases, 5 bases remained unmatched. The CDR3 loop spans 16 amino acids. Germline V gene data show CDR1 as SGDLS and CDR2 as YYNGEE. DNA of the CDR3: TGTGCCAGCAGCCCGGGACTAGCGGGAGGGGTGGAGACCCAGTACTTC. Its translation: CASSPGLAGGVETQYF.